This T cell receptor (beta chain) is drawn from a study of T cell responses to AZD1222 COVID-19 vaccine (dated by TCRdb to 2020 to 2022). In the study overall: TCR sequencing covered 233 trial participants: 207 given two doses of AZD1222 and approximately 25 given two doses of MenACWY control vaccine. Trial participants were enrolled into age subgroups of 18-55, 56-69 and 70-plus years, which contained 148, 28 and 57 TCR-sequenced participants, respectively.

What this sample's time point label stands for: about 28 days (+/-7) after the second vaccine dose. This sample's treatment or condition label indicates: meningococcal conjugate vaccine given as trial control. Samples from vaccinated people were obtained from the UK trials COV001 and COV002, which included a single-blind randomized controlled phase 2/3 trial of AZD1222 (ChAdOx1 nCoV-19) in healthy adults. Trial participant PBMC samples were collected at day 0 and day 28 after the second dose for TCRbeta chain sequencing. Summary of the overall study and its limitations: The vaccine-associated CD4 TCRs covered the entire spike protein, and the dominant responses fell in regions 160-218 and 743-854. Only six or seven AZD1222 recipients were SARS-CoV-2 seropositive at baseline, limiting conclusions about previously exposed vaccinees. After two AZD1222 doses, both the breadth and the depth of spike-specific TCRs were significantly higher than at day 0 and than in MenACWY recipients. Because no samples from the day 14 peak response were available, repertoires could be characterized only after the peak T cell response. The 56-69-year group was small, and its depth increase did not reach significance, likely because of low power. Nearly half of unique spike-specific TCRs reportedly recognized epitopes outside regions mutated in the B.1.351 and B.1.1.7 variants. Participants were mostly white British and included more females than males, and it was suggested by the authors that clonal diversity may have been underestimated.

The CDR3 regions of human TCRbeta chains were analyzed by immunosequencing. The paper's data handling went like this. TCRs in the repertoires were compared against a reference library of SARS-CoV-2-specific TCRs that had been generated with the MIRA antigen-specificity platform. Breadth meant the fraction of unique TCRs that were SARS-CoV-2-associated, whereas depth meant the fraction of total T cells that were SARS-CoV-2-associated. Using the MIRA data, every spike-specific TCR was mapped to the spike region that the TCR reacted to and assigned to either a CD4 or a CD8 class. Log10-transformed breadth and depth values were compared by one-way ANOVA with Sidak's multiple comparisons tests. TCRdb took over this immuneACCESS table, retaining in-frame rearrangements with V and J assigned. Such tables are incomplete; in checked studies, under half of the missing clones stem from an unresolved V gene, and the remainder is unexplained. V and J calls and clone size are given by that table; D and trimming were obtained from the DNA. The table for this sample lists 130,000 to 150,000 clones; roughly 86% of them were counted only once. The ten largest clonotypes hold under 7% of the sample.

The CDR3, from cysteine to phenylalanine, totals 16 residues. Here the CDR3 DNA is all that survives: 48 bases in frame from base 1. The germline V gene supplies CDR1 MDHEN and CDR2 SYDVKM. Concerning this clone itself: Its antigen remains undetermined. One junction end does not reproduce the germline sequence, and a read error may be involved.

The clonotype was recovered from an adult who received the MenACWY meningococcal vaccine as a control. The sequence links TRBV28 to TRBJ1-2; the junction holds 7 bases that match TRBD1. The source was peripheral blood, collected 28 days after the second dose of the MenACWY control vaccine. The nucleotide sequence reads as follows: TGTGCCAGCATTGACAGGGTCAGAGGGGGCAACTATGGCCACACCTTC. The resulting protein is CASIDRVRGGNYGHTF.